This T cell receptor (beta chain) was identified in a study of blood T cells in healthy people across ages. Overall study context: Researchers report that template switching captured about one barcoded beta molecule per two T cells.

In regard to this clonotype: Its antigen is undetermined.

The germline gives CDR1 SGHTA, CDR2 FQGNSA. Trimming cost V 5 bases and J 1 base, with 11 bases left between them. The CDR3 has 14 amino acids. PCR was performed a second time for 7 to 11 cycles using a sample-barcoded 5' primer and a J-beta primer mix. Each cDNA molecule was tagged by a template-switch adaptor with 12 random nucleotides. In TCRdb, the 5' RACE reads were re-called with MiXCR into one record per CDR3 protein. The data show approximately 810,000 distinct CDR3 sequences, with 35% to 40% seen just once and roughly 13% held by the top ten. General study findings and limits: A strong correlation between TCR beta diversity and naive T cell percentage was seen.

Per-sample PBMC isolation yielded at least 6.5 million cells. The clonotype was recovered from a man between 18 and 35 years old in good health. The sequenced sample was blood. The gene calls are TRBV7-2 and TRBJ2-5; a weak D match, TRBD2 (6 bases). In DNA, the CDR3 is TGTGCCAGCAGCCCCCAGGGACTCCAAGAGACCCAGTACTTC. The encoded protein is CASSPQGLQETQYF.